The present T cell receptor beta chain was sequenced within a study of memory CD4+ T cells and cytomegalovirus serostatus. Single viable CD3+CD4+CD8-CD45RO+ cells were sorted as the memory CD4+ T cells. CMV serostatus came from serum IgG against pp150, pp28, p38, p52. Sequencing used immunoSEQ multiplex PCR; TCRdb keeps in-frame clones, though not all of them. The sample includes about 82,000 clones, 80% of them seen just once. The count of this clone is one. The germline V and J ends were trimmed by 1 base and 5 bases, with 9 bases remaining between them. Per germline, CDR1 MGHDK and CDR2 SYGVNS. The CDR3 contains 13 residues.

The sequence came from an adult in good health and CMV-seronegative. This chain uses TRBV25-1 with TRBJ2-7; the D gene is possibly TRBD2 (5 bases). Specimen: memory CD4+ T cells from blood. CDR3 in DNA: TGTGCCAGCAGTGAATTCGGGGTGGACGAGCAGTACTTC. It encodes CASSEFGVDEQYF.